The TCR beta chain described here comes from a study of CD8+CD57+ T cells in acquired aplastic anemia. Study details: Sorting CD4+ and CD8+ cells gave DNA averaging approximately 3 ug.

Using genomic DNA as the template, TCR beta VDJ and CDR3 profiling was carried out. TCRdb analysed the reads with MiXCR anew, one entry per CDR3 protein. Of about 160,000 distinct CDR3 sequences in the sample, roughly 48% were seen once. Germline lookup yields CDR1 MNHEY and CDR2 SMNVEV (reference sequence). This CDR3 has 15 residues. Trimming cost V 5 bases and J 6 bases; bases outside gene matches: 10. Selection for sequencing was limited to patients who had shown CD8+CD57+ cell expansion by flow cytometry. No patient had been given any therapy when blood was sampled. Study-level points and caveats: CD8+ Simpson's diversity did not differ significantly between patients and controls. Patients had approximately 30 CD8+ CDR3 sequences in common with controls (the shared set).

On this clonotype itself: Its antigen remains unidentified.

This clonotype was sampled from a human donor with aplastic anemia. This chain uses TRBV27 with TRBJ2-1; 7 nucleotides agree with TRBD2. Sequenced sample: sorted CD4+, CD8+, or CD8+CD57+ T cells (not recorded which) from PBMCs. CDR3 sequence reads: CASSLSPGGSNEQFF. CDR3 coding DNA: TGTGCCAGCAGTCTGAGTCCGGGAGGCTCCAATGAGCAGTTCTTC.